What follows are 18 T cell receptor beta chains derived from one specimen sequenced in a study of PD-1 blockade in classical Hodgkin lymphoma. The assay was immunoSEQ multiplex PCR, and TCRdb's table has in-frame clones only and misses some. The sample includes about 5,500 clones, approximately 87% seen only once; the top ten take 20% to 25%. Sample time point: newly diagnosed, previously untreated cHL patient sample. Magnetic negative selection, applied to thawed PBMCs, was used to isolate the CD8+ T cells. The sequenced sample consisted of CD8+ T cells from blood. These receptors were obtained from a human donor with classical Hodgkin lymphoma.

V is TRBV7-9 and J is TRBJ1-1, with D perhaps TRBD1 (6 bases). Germline-derived CDR1 and CDR2 are SEHNR and FQNEAQ (reference sequence). This CDR3 comprises 16 residues. Between the trimmed V and J ends, which lost 4 bases and 3 bases, there was a span of 18 bases. The CDR3 region is CASSSPVEGGDTEAFF. The CDR3 nucleotides read TGTGCCAGCAGCTCCCCCGTTGAGGGGGGGGACACTGAAGCTTTCTTT.

V gene TRBV30 combines with J gene TRBJ2-7; the D gene is possibly TRBD2 (6 bases). Germline lookup yields CDR1 GTSNPN and CDR2 SVGIG (reference sequence). With 2 bases removed from V and 0 bases from J, the gap between germline ends came to 11 bases. This CDR3 is built from 14 residues. In nucleotides, the CDR3 is TGTGCCTGGAGTCTTACTAGCAACTCCTACGAGCAGTACTTC. Its protein is CAWSLTSNSYEQYF.

This clone was found a few times. V gene TRBV7-9 combines with J gene TRBJ1-2; no reliable D call. This CDR3 has 11 amino acids. Per germline, CDR1 SEHNR and CDR2 FQNEAQ (reference sequence). V gave up 5 bases and J gave up 8 bases, with 9 bases separating them. CDR3 bases: TGTGCCAGCAGCGCAAGCCAAGGCTACACCTTC. Its translation: CASSASQGYTF. Variable domain in full (rest from reference TRBV7-9 and TRBJ1-2): DTGVSQNPRHKITKRGQNVTFRCDPISEHNRLYWYRQTLGQGPEFLTYFQNEAQLEKSRLLSDRFSAERPKGSFSTLEIQRTEQGDSAMYLCASSASQGYTFGSGTRLTVV.

The chain joins TRBV15 to TRBJ2-1; D is possibly TRBD2 (5 bases). The CDR3 runs to 13 residues. Germline V gene sequence: CDR1 LNHNV, CDR2 YYDKDF (reference sequence). V was trimmed by 1 base and J by 8 bases, leaving 9 bases between them. CDR3 DNA: TGTGCCACCAGCAGAGCAGCGGAGGATGAGCAGTTCTTC. Translated, it gives CATSRAAEDEQFF.

The gene calls are TRBV5-8 and TRBJ2-7; 7 bases map to TRBD1. Looked up from germline, CDR1 is SGHTS and CDR2 is YDEGEE. Trimming removed 7 bases from V and 6 bases from J; junction bases left unmatched: 7. CDR3 size: 12 residues. The CDR3 sequence: CASEGAPGEQYF. DNA for the CDR3: TGTGCCAGCGAGGGGGCCCCGGGCGAGCAGTACTTC.

The chain links TRBV27 to TRBJ2-7; D is possibly TRBD1 or TRBD2 (5 bases each). Per the germline V gene, CDR1 is MNHEY and CDR2 is SMNVEV (reference sequence). The CDR3 covers 14 residues. Trimming left V 5 bases short and J 3 bases short, with 14 bases between. For the CDR3, the DNA is TGTGCCAGCAGTGAAAGAGGGACCAACTACGAGCAGTACTTC. It yields the protein CASSERGTNYEQYF.

Here the CDR3 reads CASSGDTSPKDQPQHF. CDR3 nucleotides: TGTGCCAGCAGCGGGGACACTTCCCCTAAGGATCAGCCCCAGCATTTT. J is TRBJ1-5 and V is TRBV7-9; D might be TRBD1 (6 bases). CDR3 length: 16 residues. The germline V and J ends were trimmed by 5 bases and 5 bases, with 19 bases remaining between them. Germline values: CDR1 SEHNR, CDR2 FQNEAQ (reference sequence).

The chain recombines TRBV6-5 with TRBJ2-7; maybe TRBD1 (5 bases). Germline lookup yields CDR1 MNHEY and CDR2 SVGAGI. The CDR3 is 15 amino acids. Trimming stripped 2 bases from V and 1 base from J, with 12 bases between. Here the CDR3 reads CASSYGAQPSYEQYF. The CDR3 DNA reads as TGTGCCAGCAGTTACGGGGCACAACCATCCTACGAGCAGTACTTC.

This chain joins TRBV6-4 and TRBJ2-3; the D is unclear. Germline lookup yields CDR1 MRHNA and CDR2 SNTAGT. This CDR3 has 13 amino acids. V gave up 0 bases and J gave up 2 bases, with 3 bases separating them. The CDR3 nucleotides read TGTGCCAGCAGTGACTCCGTCACAGATACGCAGTATTTT. It is translated as CASSDSVTDTQYF.

The DNA for the CDR3 is TGTGCCAGCAGTGAATCTAGACGGGAGAACACCGGGGAGCTGTTTTTT. This codes for CASSESRRENTGELFF. The chain links TRBV25-1 to TRBJ2-2, with D tentatively TRBD2 (5 bases). The CDR3 loop spans 16 amino acids. V lost 1 base, J lost 1 base, and 10 bases lay in between. Germline lookup yields CDR1 MGHDK and CDR2 SYGVNS.

The J gene is TRBJ2-2, the V gene TRBV25-1; TRBD2 matches 10 bases. Germline lookup yields CDR1 MGHDK and CDR2 SYGVNS. The CDR3 extends over 17 amino acids. V shed 4 bases, J shed 5 bases, and the junction held 10 bases outside the gene matches. CDR3 in amino acids: CASSASGSLEVTGELFF. The CDR3 DNA sequence: TGTGCCAGCAGTGCTAGCGGGAGTCTAGAAGTAACCGGGGAGCTGTTTTTT.

V usage is TRBV4-1 and J usage is TRBJ2-4; no clear D. This CDR3 has 15 amino acids. Trimming took 4 bases from V and 0 from J, leaving 10 bases between them. The germline CDR1 and CDR2 sequences are MGHRA and YSYEKL. The DNA of the CDR3 is TGCGCCAGCAGCCGACGTCTTCTAGCCAAAAACATTCAGTACTTC. It is translated as CASSRRLLAKNIQYF.

The V call is TRBV5-4, the J call TRBJ1-5; no definite D call. There are 14 residues in the CDR3. Trimming shortened V by 2 bases and J by 0 bases, and 6 bases separated the two germline ends. Germline V gene data show CDR1 as SGHNT and CDR2 as YYREEE (reference sequence). In nucleotides, the CDR3 is TGTGCCAGCAGCTTAAGAGATAGCAATCAGCCCCAGCATTTT. Its protein product is CASSLRDSNQPQHF.

CDR3 in DNA: TGCGCCAGCAGCCGTACGGGGCTTAATAATGATGGGCAGTTCTTC. Amino acids: CASSRTGLNNDGQFF. V gene TRBV4-1 combines with J gene TRBJ2-1; D could derive from TRBD1 or TRBD2 (5 bases each). CDR3 size: 15 residues. The V gene lost 4 bases and the J gene lost 12 bases, with 22 bases spanning the gap. The V gene's germline CDR1 is MGHRA and CDR2 YSYEKL.

The J gene is TRBJ2-7, the V gene TRBV28; D uncertain. This CDR3 has 13 residues. V gave up 1 base and J gave up 4 bases, with 8 bases separating them. The germline V gene encodes CDR1 MDHEN and CDR2 SYDVKM. The CDR3 DNA reads TGTGCCAGCAGTTTATATCCTCAATACGAGCAGTACTTC. Translating it yields CASSLYPQYEQYF.

The J gene is TRBJ2-5, the V gene TRBV6-1; TRBD2 matches 8 bases. The germline V gene encodes CDR1 MNHNS and CDR2 SASEGT. CDR3 size: 14 residues. The ends lost 1 base at V and 5 bases at J; junction bases unmatched: 3. The CDR3 coding sequence is TGTGCCAGCAGTGAAGGTCCGGGAGGGGAGACCCAGTACTTC. Translation: CASSEGPGGETQYF.

This clone was picked up one time. This rearrangement joins TRBV6-4 to TRBJ1-3, with D maybe TRBD1 (5 bases). From germline, CDR1 is MRHNA and CDR2 SNTAGT. V lost 6 bases and J lost 0, with 18 bases in between. The CDR3 extends over 17 amino acids. CDR3 region: CASRPGTANRSGNTIYF. CDR3 sequence (DNA): TGTGCCAGCAGGCCGGGGACCGCGAACCGCTCTGGAAACACCATATATTTT.

This rearrangement joins TRBV7-2 to TRBJ2-1; 9 positions match TRBD2. Germline V CDR1 and CDR2: SGHTA, FQGNSA. V shed 4 bases, J shed 4 bases, and the junction held 8 bases outside the gene matches. CDR3 size: 16 residues. The CDR3 nucleotides read TGTGCCAGCAGCTGGTGCAGCGGGAGGCTATACAATGAGCAGTTCTTC. It specifies CASSWCSGRLYNEQFF.